A single sample gave rise to the 17 T cell receptor beta chains below, sequenced in a study of radiotherapy plus CTLA-4 blockade in lung cancer. Profiling relied on immunoSEQ multiplex PCR, and the TCRdb table lists in-frame clones only, not all of them. The sample lists some 66,000 clones; under 85% were seen once. This material consisted of peripheral blood, taken from a patient treated with radiotherapy plus ipilimumab. The receptor source for this set is a human donor with non-small cell lung cancer who had a partial response to radiotherapy plus ipilimumab.

The chain joins TRBV4-2 to TRBJ1-2; D not resolved. Germline CDR1 reads LGHNA; CDR2 reads YNFKEQ. The CDR3 consists of 17 residues. Deletions cut 3 bases from V and 4 bases from J, with 21 bases between. CDR3 sequence reads: CASSQKADGLGGYGYTF. In DNA, the CDR3 is TGTGCCAGCAGCCAGAAAGCGGACGGACTAGGCGGCTATGGCTACACCTTC.

Only one count was recorded for this clone. J is TRBJ2-3 and V is TRBV19, with 11 bases fitting TRBD2. V shed 7 bases, J shed 2 bases, and the junction held 5 bases outside the gene matches. The CDR3 is 15 amino acids. Germline V CDR1 and CDR2: LNHDA, SQIVND (reference sequence). The CDR3 here is CASTDSGRATDTQYF. The DNA for the CDR3 is TGTGCCAGTACCGATAGCGGGAGGGCCACAGATACGCAGTATTTT.

The chain uses TRBV10-2 and TRBJ2-2; 10 nucleotides match TRBD2. There are 16 residues in the CDR3. Losses at the gene ends were 4 bases for V and 1 base for J; bases not matched to a gene: 3. Germline V gene lookup returns CDR1 WSHSY and CDR2 SAAADI. CDR3 in DNA: TGCGCCAGCAGTGTAGCGGGGGGAGAGAACACCGGGGAGCTGTTTTTT. Translating it yields CASSVAGGENTGELFF.

V usage is TRBV5-4 and J usage is TRBJ1-4, with 9 bases fitting TRBD1. Per germline, CDR1 SGHNT and CDR2 YYREEE (reference sequence). The trim removed 1 base at V and 5 bases at J, leaving 6 bases unmatched. CDR3 size: 16 residues. CDR3 DNA sequence: TGTGCCAGCAGCTTGAACCCCGGGACAGGGAATGAAAAACTGTTTTTT. Amino acid sequence: CASSLNPGTGNEKLFF.

The chain has TRBV11-2 and TRBJ1-3, with D hard to call. CDR1 is SGHAT, CDR2 FQNNGV, per germline. V shed 1 base and J shed 0 bases, with 7 bases lying between them. The CDR3 is made up of 15 amino acids. The DNA for the CDR3 is TGTGCCAGCAGCTTAGCAGGAAACTCTGGAAACACCATATATTTT. Translated, it gives CASSLAGNSGNTIYF.

This chain connects TRBV6-5 to TRBJ2-6; D might be TRBD2 (6 bases). From germline, CDR1 is MNHEY and CDR2 SVGAGI. The ends were cut back, 0 bases at V and 2 bases at J, with 8 bases in the middle. This CDR3 region has 16 residues. CDR3 sequence: CASSYSSGAGANVLTF. The CDR3 bases are TGTGCCAGCAGTTACTCGTCGGGGGCTGGGGCCAACGTCCTGACTTTC.

The chain uses TRBV19 and TRBJ2-1; 14 bases are a match to TRBD2. Germline V gene data show CDR1 as LNHDA and CDR2 as SQIVND (reference sequence). This CDR3 is built from 18 residues. V lost 5 bases to trimming and J lost 1 base; unmatched junction nucleotides: 7. The CDR3 DNA reads as TGTGCCAGTAGTCCCGGGACTAGCGGGAGAGGTTCCTACAATGAGCAGTTCTTC. Amino acids: CASSPGTSGRGSYNEQFF.

The chain uses TRBV4-2 and TRBJ2-7; possibly TRBD1 for D (6 bases). Trimming took off 2 bases at V and 2 bases at J, with 13 bases between the two ends. Looked up from germline, CDR1 is LGHNA and CDR2 is YNFKEQ. CDR3 length: 15 amino acids. The CDR3 nucleotides read TGTGCCAGCAGCCAACCTGGGACATCAACCTACGAGCAGTACTTC. It codes for CASSQPGTSTYEQYF.

The chain couples TRBV2 to TRBJ2-2; 9 nucleotides line up with TRBD1. V lost 11 bases and J lost 7; bases outside the gene matches: 8. The CDR3 covers 13 residues. The V gene's germline CDR1 is SNHLY and CDR2 FYNNEI. The CDR3 nucleotides read TGTGCCGATCGGACAGGGGAGGACGGGGAGCTGTTTTTT. Translation: CADRTGEDGELFF.

This CDR3 is CASSVKGGNQPQHF. As DNA, the CDR3 is TGTGCCAGCAGTGTTAAGGGGGGCAATCAGCCCCAGCATTTT. The J gene is TRBJ1-5, the V gene TRBV6-1; the D gene is possibly TRBD1 (6 bases). This CDR3 has 14 amino acids. CDR1 and CDR2 from the germline V gene are MNHNS and SASEGT. Trimming left V 4 bases short and J 2 bases short, with 9 bases between.

This chain links TRBV7-3 with TRBJ2-1; the D gene is possibly TRBD1 (6 bases). Looked up from germline, CDR1 is SGHTA and CDR2 is FQGTGA. This CDR3 region has 13 residues. V was clipped by 4 bases and J by 8 bases, with 12 bases between them. CDR3 in amino acids: CASSSGQTHEQFF. In DNA form, the CDR3 reads TGTGCCAGCAGCTCAGGACAGACCCATGAGCAGTTCTTC. The complete variable domain, with remaining parts taken from reference TRBV7-3 and TRBJ2-1, reads GAGVSQTPSNKVTEKGKYVELRCDPISGHTALYWYRQSLGQGPEFLIYFQGTGAADDSGLPNDRFFAVRPEGSVSTLKIQRTERGDSAVYLCASSSGQTHEQFFGPGTRLTVL.

The chain carries TRBV27 and TRBJ1-5; TRBD1 is a possible D gene (6 bases). This CDR3 has 13 amino acids. Germline-derived CDR1 and CDR2 are MNHEY and SMNVEV (reference sequence). V was trimmed by 2 bases and J by 7 bases, leaving 9 bases between them. The CDR3 DNA follows: TGTGCCAGCAGTTTAACCGACAGGCAGCCCCAGCATTTT. The encoded protein is CASSLTDRQPQHF.

The genes are TRBV29-1 and TRBJ1-1; TRBD1 matches at 7 bases. The CDR3 is 13 residues long. The germline V gene encodes CDR1 SQVTM and CDR2 ANQGSEA. V shed 4 bases and J 3 bases; nucleotides not matched to a gene: 5. DNA for the CDR3: TGCAGCGTTGTACAGGGGCCAGACACTGAAGCTTTCTTT. The encoded protein is CSVVQGPDTEAFF. Full variable domain (missing parts from reference TRBV29-1 and TRBJ1-1): SAVISQKPSRDICQRGTSLTIQCQVDSQVTMMFWYRQQPGQSLTLIATANQGSEATYESGFVIDKFPISRPNLTFSTLTVSNMSPEDSSIYLCSVVQGPDTEAFFGQGTRLTVV.

The sample holds a few counts of this clone. The chain employs TRBV7-2 and TRBJ1-5; D not resolved. The germline gives CDR1 SGHTA, CDR2 FQGNSA. Trimming left V 0 bases short and J 4 bases short, with 7 bases between. The CDR3 consists of 14 residues. The CDR3 loop reads CASSLAQKNQPQHF. CDR3 nucleotide sequence: TGTGCCAGCAGCTTAGCCCAGAAAAATCAGCCCCAGCATTTT.

V usage is TRBV9 and J usage is TRBJ2-3; the match to TRBD2 covers 8 bases. Germline CDR1 reads SGDLS; CDR2 reads YYNGEE. With V trimmed by 4 bases and J by 2 bases, 6 bases remained unmatched. The CDR3 sequence is 15 residues long. The CDR3 DNA reads TGTGCCAGCAGCCAACTAGCGGAGCCCACAGATACGCAGTATTTT. The encoded protein is CASSQLAEPTDTQYF.

This clone was seen a handful of times. The chain recombines TRBV2 with TRBJ1-4; TRBD1 is a possible D gene (6 bases). V lost 6 bases to trimming and J lost 6 bases, with 14 bases between them. Germline V gives CDR1 SNHLY, CDR2 FYNNEI. This CDR3 is built from 14 residues. Here the CDR3 DNA reads TGTGCCAGCAGCGTTGACAGGCGGGATGAAAAACTGTTTTTT. The encoded protein is CASSVDRRDEKLFF.

The chain couples TRBV6-1 to TRBJ2-1; 12 bases are a match to TRBD1. The length of the CDR3 is 15 residues. Unmatched junction bases numbered 2, after V lost 2 bases and J lost 6 bases. The V gene's germline CDR1 is MNHNS and CDR2 SASEGT. The CDR3 sequence is CASSEPGQGANEQFF. The CDR3 region has the DNA TGTGCCAGCAGTGAACCGGGACAGGGGGCCAATGAGCAGTTCTTC.